The clone carrying this T cell receptor (beta chain) was observed a few times. Its antigen is unidentified. The sample originates from a study of vaccination effects on CD4 cells after COVID-19. Across the study: Each participant received a vaccine that was either BNT162b2 or mRNA-1273, given as two doses. Overall study results and limits: Vaccine-induced clones in healthy vaccinees cross-reacted with common cold coronaviruses in only 1 of 255 cases. Only a few convalescent patients and no early post-infection timepoints featured in the study.

Sequencing followed a ViraFEST assay step that expanded antigen-specific CD4+ T cells with viral peptide pools. Isolation of CD4+ T cells took place after 10 to 11 days of culture. Nucleocapsid antibodies were negative in the vaccine recipients, who had never had SARS-CoV-2 infection. Peptides at roughly 10 ug/ml and IL-2 at about 9.8 IU/ml were added to around 2 million PBMC per well. The table came from immunoSEQ multiplex PCR; TCRdb's copy has only in-frame clones and leaves some out. The sample holds some 69,000 clones, approximately 72% seen once. This CDR3 has 13 residues. The V gene's germline CDR1 is LNHDA and CDR2 SQIVND (reference sequence). V lost 3 bases and J 6 bases, leaving 9 bases between the germline ends.

This chain links TRBV19 with TRBJ1-5; no definite D call. The sample in question was CD4+ T cells from PBMCs cultured with HCoV-NL63 spike peptides, obtained before COVID-19 vaccination. The receptor's source is a human donor who received a COVID-19 vaccine. This CDR3 reads CASSMGWGQPQHF. CDR3 coding DNA: TGTGCCAGTAGTATGGGTTGGGGTCAGCCCCAGCATTTT.